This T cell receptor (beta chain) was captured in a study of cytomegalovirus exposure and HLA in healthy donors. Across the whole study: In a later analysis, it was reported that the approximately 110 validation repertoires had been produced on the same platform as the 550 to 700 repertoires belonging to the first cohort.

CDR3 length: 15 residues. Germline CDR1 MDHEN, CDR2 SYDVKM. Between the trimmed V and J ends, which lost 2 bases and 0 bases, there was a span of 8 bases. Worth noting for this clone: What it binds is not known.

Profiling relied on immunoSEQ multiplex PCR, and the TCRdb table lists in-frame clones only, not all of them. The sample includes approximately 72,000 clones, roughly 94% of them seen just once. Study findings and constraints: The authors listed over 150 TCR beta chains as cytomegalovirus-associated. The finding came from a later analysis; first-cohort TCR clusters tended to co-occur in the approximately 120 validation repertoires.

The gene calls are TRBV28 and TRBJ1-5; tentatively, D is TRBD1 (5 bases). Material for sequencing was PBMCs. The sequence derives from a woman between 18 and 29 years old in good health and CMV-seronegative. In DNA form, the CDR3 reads TGTGCCAGCAGTTTAATGACAGTTAGCAATCAGCCCCAGCATTTT. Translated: CASSLMTVSNQPQHF.